This TCR beta chain was sequenced for a study of shared clonotypes between healthy human individuals. At the level of the study: Used for every donor were three CD4 naive, three CD4 memory, two CD8 naive and one CD8 memory plate. Study outcomes and limitations: Non-shared clonotypes had lower generation probabilities than clonotypes shared by all four sorted-subset donors.

Assay used: immunoSEQ multiplex PCR; TCRdb lists only in-frame clones, some missing. Among millions of clones listed, approximately 90% were seen once. A note on this clone: The antigen is not known.

Germline CDR1 SGHRS, CDR2 YFSETQ. Trimming removed 0 bases from V and 10 bases from J, with 16 bases in between. The CDR3 is 15 residues long. V usage is TRBV5-1 and J usage is TRBJ2-2, with D unresolved. The sequencing input was naive CD4+ T cells sorted from blood. The subset was: CD45RA+ positively selected. The receptor comes from a man aged 18-30 years in good health. The CDR3 DNA reads as TGCGCCAGCAGCTTGGAGAATCTGATGAAGGAGGAGCTGTTTTTT. Translated: CASSLENLMKEELFF.